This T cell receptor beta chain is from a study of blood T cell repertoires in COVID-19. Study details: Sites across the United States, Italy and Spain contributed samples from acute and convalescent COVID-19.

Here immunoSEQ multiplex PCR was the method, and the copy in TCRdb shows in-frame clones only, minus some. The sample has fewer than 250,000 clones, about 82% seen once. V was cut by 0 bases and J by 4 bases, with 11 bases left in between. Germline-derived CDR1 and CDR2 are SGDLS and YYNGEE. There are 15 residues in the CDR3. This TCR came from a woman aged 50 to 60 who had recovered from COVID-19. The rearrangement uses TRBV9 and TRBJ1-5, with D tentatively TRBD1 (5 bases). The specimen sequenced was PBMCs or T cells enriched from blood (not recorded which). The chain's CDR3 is CASSVVPGLNQPQHF. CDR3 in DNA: TGTGCCAGCAGCGTAGTTCCAGGGCTGAATCAGCCCCAGCATTTT.